This T cell receptor beta chain is drawn from a study of CD8+ T cells in alopecia areata. Across the whole study: Twice a day, 5 to 10 mg of oral tofacitinib was administered to treated patients.

Sequencing used cDNA as its template, made by extracting RNA and reverse transcribing it. Profiled with immunoSEQ multiplex PCR; TCRdb holds only in-frame clones, not every one. The sample holds roughly 200,000 clones; approximately 55% are singletons and the top ten take 9.5% to 14%. The CDR3 consists of 13 residues. Germline CDR1 reads LNHDA; CDR2 reads SQIVND (reference sequence). Trimming took 3 bases from V and 4 from J, leaving 9 bases between them. Stated treatment: oral pan-JAK inhibitor, 5-10 mg twice daily. The sequence was obtained from a human donor with alopecia areata. The chain combines TRBV19 with TRBJ1-2, with D perhaps matching TRBD1 (6 bases). Sequenced material: CD8+ T cells sorted from blood, taken at week 24, from a patient treated with tofacitinib. The CDR3 loop reads CASSMDSSYGYTF. In DNA form, the CDR3 reads TGTGCCAGTAGTATGGACAGCTCCTATGGCTACACCTTC.